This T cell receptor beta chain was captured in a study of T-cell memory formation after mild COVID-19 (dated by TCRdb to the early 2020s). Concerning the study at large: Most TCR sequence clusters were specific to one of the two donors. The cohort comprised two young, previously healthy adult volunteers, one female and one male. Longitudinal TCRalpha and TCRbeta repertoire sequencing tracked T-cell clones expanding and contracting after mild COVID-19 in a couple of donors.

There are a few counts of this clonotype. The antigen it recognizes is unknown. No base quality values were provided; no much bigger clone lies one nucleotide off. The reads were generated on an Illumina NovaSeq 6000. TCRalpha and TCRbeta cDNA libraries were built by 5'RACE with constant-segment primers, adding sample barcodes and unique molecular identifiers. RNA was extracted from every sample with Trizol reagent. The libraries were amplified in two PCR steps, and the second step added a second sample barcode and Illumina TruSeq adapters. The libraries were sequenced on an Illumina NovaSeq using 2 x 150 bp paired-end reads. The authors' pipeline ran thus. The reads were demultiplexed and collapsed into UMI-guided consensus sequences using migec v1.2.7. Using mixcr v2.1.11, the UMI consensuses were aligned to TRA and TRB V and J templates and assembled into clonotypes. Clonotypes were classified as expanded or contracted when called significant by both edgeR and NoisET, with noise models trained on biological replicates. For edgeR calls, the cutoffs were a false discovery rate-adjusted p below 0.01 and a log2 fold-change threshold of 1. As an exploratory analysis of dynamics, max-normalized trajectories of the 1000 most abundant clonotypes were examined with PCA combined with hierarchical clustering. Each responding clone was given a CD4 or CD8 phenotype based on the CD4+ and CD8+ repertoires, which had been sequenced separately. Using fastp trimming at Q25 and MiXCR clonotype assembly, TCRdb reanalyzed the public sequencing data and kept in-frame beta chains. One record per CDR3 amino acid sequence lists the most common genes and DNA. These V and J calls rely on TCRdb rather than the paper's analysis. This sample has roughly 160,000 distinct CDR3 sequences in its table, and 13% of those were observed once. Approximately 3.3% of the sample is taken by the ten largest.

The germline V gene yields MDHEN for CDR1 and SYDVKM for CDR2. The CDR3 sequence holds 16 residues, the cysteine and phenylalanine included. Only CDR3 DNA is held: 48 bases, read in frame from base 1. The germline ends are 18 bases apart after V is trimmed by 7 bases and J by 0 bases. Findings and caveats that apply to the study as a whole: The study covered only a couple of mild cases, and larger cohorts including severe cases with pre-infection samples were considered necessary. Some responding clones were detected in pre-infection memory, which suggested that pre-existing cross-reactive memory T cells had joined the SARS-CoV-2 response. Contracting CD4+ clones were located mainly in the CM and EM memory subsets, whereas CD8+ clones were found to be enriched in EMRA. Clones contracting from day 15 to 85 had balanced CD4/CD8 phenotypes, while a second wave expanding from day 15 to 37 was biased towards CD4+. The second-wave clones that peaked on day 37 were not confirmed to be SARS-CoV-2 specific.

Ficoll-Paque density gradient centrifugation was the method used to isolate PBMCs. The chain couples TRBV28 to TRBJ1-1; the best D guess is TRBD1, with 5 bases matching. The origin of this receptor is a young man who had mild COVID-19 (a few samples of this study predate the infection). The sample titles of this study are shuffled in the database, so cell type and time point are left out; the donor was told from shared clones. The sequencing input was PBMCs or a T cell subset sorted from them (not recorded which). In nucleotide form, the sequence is TGTGCCAGCACTACGATCTGGGCAGGGTTGAACACTGAAGCTTTCTTT. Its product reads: CASTTIWAGLNTEAFF.